This T cell receptor (beta chain) was recorded in a study of T cells in Graves' hyperthyroidism and ophthalmopathy. Study findings and constraints: Most expanded thyroid clonotypes above 0.001 also appeared in blood.

TCR beta CDR3 region amplification was performed from RNA transcripts. An initial round of RT-PCR targeting the TCR CDR3 relied on the HTBI primer set. TCRdb ran MiXCR on the multiplex PCR reads and lists one entry per CDR3 protein. The sample lists 540,000 or so distinct CDR3 sequences, around a sixth occurring once. V trimming: 5 bases; J trimming: 0 bases; junction bases outside the gene matches: 8. The CDR3 consists of 15 residues. CDR1 and CDR2 (germline): DFQATT, SNEGSKA (reference sequence). Patients having uncontrolled infection, another autoimmune disease, pregnancy or lactation were not included. This clonotype has at least ten counts. Its specificity is unknown.

This chain connects TRBV20-1 to TRBJ2-7; the match to TRBD1 covers 9 bases. This receptor was obtained from a young woman with Graves' hyperthyroidism. Sequencing used blood. The CDR3 DNA follows: TGCAGTGCTCAAAAACCGGGACAGGGCTCCTACGAGCAGTACTTC. Its protein product is CSAQKPGQGSYEQYF.